This T cell receptor beta chain comes out of a study of human T cells and chemical hapten exposure (dated by TCRdb to about 2021). About the investigation overall: For sensitization, 2% DPC in acetone was applied to a roughly 2 cm by roughly 2 cm area of upper inner arm skin. Throughout the study period of 20 to 30 weeks, patients also received therapeutic DPC doses to the scalp every week. Patch testing was done on the upper back using Finn chambers containing 0.01% DPC, and results were scored after 6 days according to International Contact Dermatitis Research Group standards. The mostly female patient cohort included alopecia areata with under or over 50% scalp involvement, alopecia totalis and alopecia universalis. Libraries were pooled for sequencing, and variation in per-sample TCR yields was attributed mainly to small differences in library volumes within the pool. The study tracked peripheral blood TCR repertoire changes in vivo during primary and secondary sensitization to the hapten diphenylcyclopropenone (DPC) in alopecia patients. Patient blood was sampled pre-sensitization (week 0) and at 2, 6 and about 24 weeks after DPC sensitization. About 30 alopecia patients provided blood for TCR sequencing at one to four time points (pre-sensitization, 2, 6 and 24 weeks).

Concerning this clonotype itself: The specificity of this receptor is unknown. Per-base quality was not reported, and no clone a single base away is much larger than it.

Libraries were prepared through RACE. TCRdb names NextSeq 500 as the instrument used. Library preparation attached unique molecular identifiers to individual cDNA molecules for quantitative, reproducible TCR counting. Both TCR alpha and TCR beta chains were sequenced from each blood RNA sample. Per the authors' processing: Samples had a median of approximately 96,000 TCRs, with a range from roughly 23,224 to 750,000. The Decombinator software suite was used to annotate the V, J and CDR3 of the TCR reads. Every sample was subsampled to the same number of TCRs (28,000) for the PS versus PT1 abundance plots. TCRs were defined as expanded if absent before sensitization and observed at least eight times at the 2-week time point. The public sequencing data were trimmed at Q25 with fastp and processed into clonotypes with MiXCR by TCRdb, which kept only in-frame beta chains. When rows share a CDR3 protein, they turn into one entry using the most common DNA and genes. The V and J calls shown here were made by TCRdb, not taken from the authors' results. The sample contains around 120,000 distinct CDR3 sequences, approximately 12% of them found a single time. The ten biggest clones cover about 3% of the sample.

The sample's time point label is to be understood as: pre-sensitization, week 0. The sample's treatment or condition label is to be understood as: therapeutic diphenylcyclopropenone sensitization with weekly scalp DPC. Blood at each patch-test visit was drawn before the patch test was applied. Patients were considered eligible if aged 18 to 70, diagnosed with alopecia and deemed suitable for DPC therapy, and patients were excluded if pregnant. Total RNA was extracted from unfractionated whole blood collected in Tempus Blood RNA tubes. CDR1 and CDR2, per the germline V gene (reference sequence), are MNHNY and SVGAGI. From V the trimming removes 5 bases and from J it removes 4 bases, while the gene matches leave 4 bases of the junction unaccounted for. The CDR3 sequence holds 14 residues, the cysteine and phenylalanine included. Only the CDR3 region is kept as DNA, spanning 42 bases read in frame from base 1.

Study-level results and caveats: After repeated subsampling, the strength of the expansion versus patch-test correlation and the threshold at which it became significant changed. Significantly more large CDR3 similarity clusters were formed by expanded TCRs than by pre-sensitization or healthy control sets, consistent with antigen-driven responses. Patch test score correlated positively with the number of PT1 expanded TCRs, reaching significance at thresholds 8, 16 and 32 but not at 4. Because all patients had alopecia, a presumed autoimmune disease, the immune response of the patients might differ from that of healthy individuals. DPC sensitization did not change how many TCRs were above 1 in 1000 frequency, and no evidence was found of alterations in global repertoire structure.

The sample in question was whole blood, obtained in connection with sensitization to the hapten diphenylcyclopropenone (DPC). The TCR originated in a woman aged 18-29 years with alopecia areata. Some clones in this sample may be carry-over from other donors' samples. The chain is assembled from TRBV6-6 and TRBJ2-2; TRBD2 aligns with 7 central bases. The CDR3 protein sequence reads: CASSLGGGTGELFF. The base sequence is TGTGCCAGCAGTCTTGGCGGGGGCACCGGGGAGCTGTTTTTT.